This TCR beta chain was recorded in a study of patients and donors after allogeneic stem cell transplantation. This clonotype came up many times. TCRdb re-called the RT-PCR reads with MiXCR, one entry per CDR3 protein. The repertoire holds about 87,000 distinct CDR3 sequences, with 5% as singletons. CDR1 and CDR2 from the germline V gene are SQVTM and ANQGSEA. Losses at the gene ends were 7 bases for V and 10 bases for J; bases not matched to a gene: 11. This CDR3 contains 13 residues. The chain employs TRBV29-1 and TRBJ2-1; 9 bases line up with TRBD1. This TCR derives from a human donor who was either an allogeneic HSCT recipient or a stem cell or donor lymphocyte infusion donor (not recorded which). It is not recorded whose cells these are; they may come from a transplant donor. Material: blood, either unsorted or a sorted T cell fraction (not recorded which). In nucleotides, the CDR3 is TGCAGCGCCTGGGGACAGGGATCTAAGGAGCAGTTCTTC. Its translation: CSAWGQGSKEQFF.